The 8 T cell receptor beta chains presented below share a single source sample, sequenced in a study of blood T cells in healthy people across ages. PCR was performed a second time for about 7 to 11 cycles using a sample-barcoded 5' primer and a J-beta primer mix. Each CDR3 protein gets one entry after TCRdb re-called the 5' RACE reads with MiXCR. The sample lists around 1,000,000 distinct CDR3 sequences; about 25% were seen once. The same data also contributed to another study, on T cells of mothers and their children.

Sequenced input: blood. Receptor source: a girl aged 2-10 years in good health.

This clonotype was recorded many times. The chain is built from TRBV21-1 and TRBJ2-7; the table's D call of TRBD1 was not tested on the DNA. TRBV21-1 is a pseudogene. The CDR3 has 18 residues. CDR3 amino acids: CASSKTTGRYRASYEQYF. CDR3 in DNA: TGTGCCAGCAGCAAAACGACCGGGCGTTACCGAGCTTCCTACGAGCAGTACTTC.

The rearrangement joins TRBV6-1 to TRBJ2-3; the D call may be TRBD1 or TRBD2 (5 bases each). The V gene lost 7 bases and the J gene lost 2 bases, with 16 bases spanning the gap. This CDR3 has 15 residues. Germline loops: CDR1 MNHNS, CDR2 SASEGT. CDR3 amino acids: CASKPGTLYTDTQYF. The CDR3 DNA is TGTGCCAGCAAACCCGGGACCCTTTACACAGATACGCAGTATTTT.

J is TRBJ1-1 and V is TRBV20-1, with no clear D. Germline lookup yields CDR1 DFQATT and CDR2 SNEGSKA (reference sequence). The CDR3 runs 14 residues. V was trimmed by 3 bases and J by 1 base, leaving 12 bases between them. The CDR3 region has the DNA TGCAGTGCTAGCGAGGGAAGTTCGAACACTGAAGCTTTCTTT. Translated, it gives CSASEGSSNTEAFF.

The chain carries TRBV28 and TRBJ2-7; D may be TRBD2 (6 bases). Germline V gene sequence: CDR1 MDHEN, CDR2 SYDVKM. V shed 6 bases and J shed 1 base, with 19 bases lying between them. This CDR3 has 16 amino acids. As DNA, the CDR3 is TGTGCCAGCAGCCCCTTGGGAGGCTTGAAATCCTACGAGCAGTACTTC. Protein product: CASSPLGGLKSYEQYF.

This clonotype has only a few counts. The rearrangement links TRBV9 to TRBJ1-2, with D possibly being TRBD1 (5 bases). V gave up 7 bases and J gave up 0 bases, with 16 bases separating them. The CDR3 consists of 15 residues. Germline assignment: CDR1 SGDLS and CDR2 YYNGEE. The CDR3 sequence: CASSTWGTANYGYTF. CDR3 nucleotide sequence: TGTGCCAGCTCGACCTGGGGGACCGCTAACTATGGCTACACCTTC.

This clonotype showed up many times. The gene calls are TRBV27 and TRBJ2-5; possible D gene TRBD1, 7 bases. V was pared by 5 bases and J by 11 bases, with 15 bases between. The CDR3 is 12 amino acids. From germline, CDR1 is MNHEY and CDR2 SMNVEV (reference sequence). CDR3 amino acids: CASSAQGGEQYF. DNA of the CDR3: TGTGCCAGCAGTGCCCAGGGGGGTGAGCAGTACTTC.

CDR3: CASSLRAGEQPQFF. Written as DNA, the CDR3 is TGTGCCAGCAGCCTGAGGGCGGGGGAGCAACCCCAGTTCTTC. The chain uses TRBV7-8 and TRBJ2-1; 7 nucleotides align to TRBD2. The CDR3 extends over 14 amino acids. Germline lookup yields CDR1 SGHVS and CDR2 FQNEAQ. Trimming took 5 bases from V and 13 from J; bases not matched to a gene: 14.

In its sample, this clonotype was seen a few times. The chain employs TRBV13 and TRBJ2-5; possible D gene TRBD1, 5 bases. Judging by the DNA end, TRBJ2-7 fits better; the J call may be wrong. The CDR3 spans 14 residues. CDR1 and CDR2 from the germline V gene are PRHDT and FYEKMQ (reference sequence). The CDR3 region has the DNA TGTGCCAGCAGCTTACTAGACAGAAGCTACGAGCAGTACTTC. Protein sequence: CASSLLDRSYEQYF.